Reported below is one T cell receptor beta chain. The antigen is not known. For the donor in question, CMV serostatus went unrecorded. The PCR had 60 Vbeta and 13 Jbeta primers. Clones were sequenced by immunoSEQ multiplex PCR, and TCRdb holds only the in-frame ones, with some missing. The sample shows about 94,000 clones, approximately 77% of them seen only once. This record belongs to a study of cytomegalovirus exposure and HLA in healthy donors. Study-wide context: When 398 donors were genotyped, approximately 81% of them were found to fall in the Caucasian-associated ancestry cluster.

Study-level findings and limits: The classifier was said to identify cytomegalovirus status with high specificity and sensitivity.

Sequenced sample: PBMCs. This clonotype was sampled from a human donor in good health.

CDR3 loop: CASSLVAGAAYGYTF. Here the CDR3 DNA reads TGTGCCAGCAGCTTAGTAGCAGGGGCGGCCTATGGCTACACCTTC. V gene TRBV7-9 combines with J gene TRBJ1-2, with D possibly TRBD1 on 6 matching bases. There are 15 residues in the CDR3. Germline CDR1 SEHNR, CDR2 FQNEAQ (reference sequence). V was shortened by 1 base and J by 4 bases, with 13 bases between the two germline ends.